One sample yielded the 27 T cell receptor beta chains listed below, sequenced in a study of technical replicates of blood from a handful of donors. Sequencing used immunoSEQ multiplex PCR; TCRdb keeps in-frame clones, though not all of them. The sample lists some 70,000 clones, 92% occurring once. Sequenced: T cells isolated from PBMCs. The receptors originated from a human donor in good health.

The gene calls are TRBV6-5 and TRBJ2-7, with TRBD2 matching 7 bases. V dropped 0 bases and J dropped 5; count of bases not matched to a gene: 7. This CDR3 is 15 amino acids long. Per the germline V gene, CDR1 is MNHEY and CDR2 is SVGAGI. This chain's CDR3 is CASSYSWTSSNEQYF. The CDR3 bases are TGTGCCAGCAGTTACTCCTGGACTAGTTCGAACGAGCAGTACTTC.

The gene calls are TRBV7-9 and TRBJ1-2; 7 bases match TRBD1. Trimming took 7 bases from V and 0 from J; bases not matched to a gene: 5. The germline V gene encodes CDR1 SEHNR and CDR2 FQNEAQ (reference sequence). This CDR3 is 14 amino acids long. CDR3 in DNA: TGTGCCAGCACTCCCGGGACAGCTAACTATGGCTACACCTTC. Its protein product is CASTPGTANYGYTF. The full variable domain, with the rest looked up from reference TRBV7-9 and TRBJ1-2, is DTGVSQNPRHKITKRGQNVTFRCDPISEHNRLYWYRQTLGQGPEFLTYFQNEAQLEKSRLLSDRFSAERPKGSFSTLEIQRTEQGDSAMYLCASTPGTANYGYTFGSGTRLTVV.

The V call is TRBV5-4, the J call TRBJ1-2, with 8 bases matching TRBD1. V gave up 3 bases and J gave up 6 bases; unmatched junction bases: 7. The CDR3 consists of 14 residues. The germline V gene encodes CDR1 SGHNT and CDR2 YYREEE (reference sequence). The DNA for the CDR3 is TGTGCCAGCAGCTACCTCGACAGGGGAAATGGCTACACCTTC. It translates to CASSYLDRGNGYTF.

V usage is TRBV10-3 and J usage is TRBJ2-7; 8 bases are a match to TRBD1. The CDR3 extends over 14 amino acids. V was pared by 0 bases and J by 3 bases, with 1 base of the junction left unmatched. Per the germline V gene, CDR1 is ENHRY and CDR2 is SYGVKD. The DNA of the CDR3 is TGTGCCATCAGTGAGTCGGGGACAGGCTACGAGCAGTACTTC. The encoded protein is CAISESGTGYEQYF.

This rearrangement joins TRBV2 to TRBJ1-4, with 9 bases fitting TRBD1. Germline lookup yields CDR1 SNHLY and CDR2 FYNNEI. V was pared by 3 bases and J by 8 bases, with 4 bases of the junction left unmatched. The length of the CDR3 is 14 residues. CDR3 loop: CASSDGTGNEKLFF. CDR3 in DNA: TGTGCCAGCAGTGATGGGACAGGGAACGAAAAACTGTTTTTT.

J is TRBJ2-1 and V is TRBV5-1; 14 positions agree with TRBD2. Germline CDR1 and CDR2: SGHRS and YFSETQ. The CDR3 totals 15 residues. V dropped 4 bases and J dropped 8; count of bases not matched to a gene: 5. The CDR3 protein is CASSPTSGRVHEQFF. The CDR3, as DNA: TGCGCCAGCAGCCCGACTAGCGGGAGGGTACATGAGCAGTTCTTC.

V gene TRBV6-6 combines with J gene TRBJ1-1, with D tentatively TRBD1 (5 bases). This CDR3 has 11 amino acids. The V end lost 7 bases, the J end lost 10 bases, and 13 bases lay between the germline ends. Germline V gene lookup returns CDR1 MNHNY and CDR2 SVGAGI (reference sequence). CDR3 DNA sequence: TGTGCCAGCACCCCCGGTCAGGGAGCTTTCTTT. Its protein product is CASTPGQGAFF.

The chain couples TRBV12-5 to TRBJ1-2, with 7 bases that match TRBD1. The V gene end was trimmed by 6 bases and the J gene end by 7 bases; junction bases not matched to a gene: 5. Germline values: CDR1 LGHNT, CDR2 FRNRAP. The CDR3 is made up of 12 amino acids. The CDR3 DNA sequence: TGTGCTAGTGGAAGGGACAGCCTTGGCTACACCTTC. It specifies CASGRDSLGYTF.

This sequence joins TRBV19 and TRBJ2-5; 7 bases fit TRBD2. The CDR3 loop spans 12 amino acids. The germline CDR1 and CDR2 sequences are LNHDA and SQIVND (reference sequence). The trim removed 7 bases at V and 10 bases at J, leaving 9 bases unmatched. CDR3 region: CASTTPRGDQYF. The CDR3 DNA is TGTGCCAGTACCACCCCCCGGGGGGACCAGTACTTC.

This sequence joins TRBV6-5 and TRBJ1-3; a possible D gene is TRBD1 (6 bases). Germline V gives CDR1 MNHEY, CDR2 SVGAGI. This CDR3 spans 11 amino acids. V was shortened by 6 bases and J by 10 bases, with 10 bases between the two germline ends. CDR3 region: CASRSGVTIYF. CDR3 sequence (DNA): TGTGCCAGCAGATCAGGGGTGACCATATATTTT.

The chain joins TRBV7-3 to TRBJ1-1; perhaps TRBD1 as D (5 bases). CDR1 and CDR2 from the germline V gene are SGHTA and FQGTGA. Trimming pared 3 bases from V and 2 bases from J, leaving 16 bases between. This CDR3 contains 16 residues. Here the CDR3 DNA reads TGTGCCAGCAGCTTGGTCCAAGGGGAGGGAAACACTGAAGCTTTCTTT. Protein: CASSLVQGEGNTEAFF.

The genes are TRBV7-2 and TRBJ2-1; 9 bases are shared with TRBD2. The CDR3 totals 16 residues. Germline CDR1 is SGHTA and CDR2 is FQGNSA. V lost 6 bases and J lost 6; bases outside the gene matches: 12. The DNA for the CDR3 is TGTGCCAGCAGGATAAGCGTAGCGGGAGCTCGCAATGAGCAGTTCTTC. Protein product: CASRISVAGARNEQFF.

J is TRBJ2-1 and V is TRBV7-3, with 9 bases identical to TRBD2. CDR1 is SGHTA and CDR2 is FQGTGA in the germline V gene. This CDR3 region has 14 residues. V shed 5 bases and J 6 bases; nucleotides not matched to a gene: 5. CDR3 bases: TGTGCCAGCAGCCCTTTAGCGGGAGTCAATGAGCAGTTCTTC. Encoded protein: CASSPLAGVNEQFF.

This chain links TRBV10-1 with TRBJ2-3, with 8 bases matching TRBD2. The V and J ends lost 0 bases and 6 bases, in that order; junction bases with no gene match: 8. The CDR3 loop spans 16 amino acids. Per the germline V gene, CDR1 is WNHNN and CDR2 is SYGVQD (reference sequence). The CDR3 region is CASSESPGGGFDTQYF. CDR3 coding DNA: TGCGCCAGCAGTGAGTCTCCGGGGGGGGGCTTTGATACGCAGTATTTT.

This chain joins TRBV2 and TRBJ1-2; D uncertain. From germline, CDR1 is SNHLY and CDR2 FYNNEI. Deletions cut 3 bases from V and 1 base from J, with 12 bases between. This CDR3 has 15 amino acids. The CDR3 is CASSDSQSLNYGYTF. Written as DNA, the CDR3 is TGTGCCAGCAGTGACTCACAGAGCCTTAACTATGGCTACACCTTC.

This clone has a single count. This chain joins TRBV5-4 and TRBJ2-6; 11 bases fit TRBD2. The trim removed 7 bases at V and 0 bases at J, leaving 12 bases unmatched. The length of the CDR3 is 19 residues. Germline CDR1 SGHNT, CDR2 YYREEE (reference sequence). The CDR3 region is CASYKLAGDLYSGANVLTF. DNA for the CDR3: TGTGCCAGCTATAAACTAGCGGGGGACCTATACTCTGGGGCCAACGTCCTGACTTTC.

The chain has TRBV2 and TRBJ1-5; D not certain. The germline CDR1 and CDR2 sequences are SNHLY and FYNNEI. This CDR3 region has 13 residues. V was trimmed by 7 bases and J by 5 bases, leaving 12 bases between them. The chain's CDR3 is CASNPRIDQPQHF. CDR3 coding DNA: TGTGCCAGCAATCCCAGGATCGATCAGCCCCAGCATTTT.

This chain connects TRBV5-1 to TRBJ2-1, with TRBD2 matching over 8 bases. From germline, CDR1 is SGHRS and CDR2 YFSETQ. CDR3 size: 15 residues. Trimming took 6 bases from V and 9 from J; bases not matched to a gene: 14. Written as DNA, the CDR3 is TGCGCCAGCAAAGGAGCGGGAGAAGGGTTGGGTGAGCAGTTCTTC. It is translated as CASKGAGEGLGEQFF.

This clone has a single count. V and J are TRBV27 and TRBJ2-5; a possible D gene is TRBD1 (6 bases). Trimming stripped 5 bases from V and 5 bases from J, with 24 bases between. This CDR3 is 17 amino acids long. The germline gives CDR1 MNHEY, CDR2 SMNVEV (reference sequence). The CDR3 DNA follows: TGTGCCAGCAGTCCGAGACTCTCCAGGGGAAGAAGGGAGACCCAGTACTTC. Translated, it gives CASSPRLSRGRRETQYF.

This clone was counted only a few times. Here the CDR3 DNA reads TGTGCCACCAGCAGCGAATGGAGTCAAGAGACCCAGTACTTC. Amino acid sequence: CATSSEWSQETQYF. The rearrangement uses TRBV15 and TRBJ2-5; D is unresolved. The germline gives CDR1 LNHNV, CDR2 YYDKDF (reference sequence). V was clipped by 3 bases and J by 2 bases, with 10 bases between them. The CDR3 has 14 amino acids.

The chain recombines TRBV28 with TRBJ1-5; the match to TRBD1 covers 9 bases. The CDR3 totals 15 residues. The trim removed 5 bases at V and 7 bases at J, leaving 9 bases unmatched. Per the germline V gene, CDR1 is MDHEN and CDR2 is SYDVKM. The CDR3 coding sequence is TGTGCCAGCAGTACCCGGGACAGGGACGGCCAGCCCCAGCATTTT. Translating it yields CASSTRDRDGQPQHF. The full variable domain, completed using reference TRBV28 and TRBJ1-5, is DVKVTQSSRYLVKRTGEKVFLECVQDMDHENMFWYRQDPGLGLRLIYFSYDVKMKEKGDIPEGYSVSREKKERFSLILESASTNQTSMYLCASSTRDRDGQPQHFGDGTRLSIL.

The genes are TRBV7-3 and TRBJ2-1, with a possible D match to TRBD1 (5 bases). Between the trimmed V and J ends, which lost 4 bases and 0 bases, there was a span of 13 bases. In germline, CDR1 is SGHTA, CDR2 FQGTGA. The CDR3 has 16 amino acids. CDR3 loop: CASSSRATASYNEQFF. For the CDR3, the DNA is TGTGCCAGCAGCTCAAGAGCGACAGCCTCCTACAATGAGCAGTTCTTC.

The chain carries TRBV7-9 and TRBJ2-2; D is uncertain. The CDR3 has 16 residues. The ends were cut back, 1 base at V and 4 bases at J, with 13 bases in the middle. The germline gives CDR1 SEHNR, CDR2 FQNEAQ (reference sequence). CDR3 bases: TGTGCCAGCAGCTTAGGAAGTGGAGCCTTCACCGGGGAGCTGTTTTTT. Translation gives CASSLGSGAFTGELFF. The whole variable domain, remainder taken from reference TRBV7-9 and TRBJ2-2, is DTGVSQNPRHKITKRGQNVTFRCDPISEHNRLYWYRQTLGQGPEFLTYFQNEAQLEKSRLLSDRFSAERPKGSFSTLEIQRTEQGDSAMYLCASSLGSGAFTGELFFGEGSRLTVL.

This rearrangement joins TRBV7-2 to TRBJ2-1, with D maybe TRBD2 (5 bases). The CDR3 is made up of 16 amino acids. Germline V gives CDR1 SGHTA, CDR2 FQGNSA. Trimming stripped 3 bases from V and 4 bases from J, with 16 bases between. The CDR3 sequence is CASSFVGTDSYNEQFF. The DNA of the CDR3 is TGTGCCAGCAGCTTTGTCGGCACGGACTCTTACAATGAGCAGTTCTTC.

The chain combines TRBV6-5 with TRBJ1-5, with D possibly matching TRBD1 (6 bases). Trimming took 2 bases from V and 4 from J, leaving 9 bases between them. Germline-derived CDR1 and CDR2 are MNHEY and SVGAGI. There are 14 residues in the CDR3. The CDR3 spells CASSYSDRNQPQHF. DNA for the CDR3: TGTGCCAGCAGTTACAGCGACAGGAATCAGCCCCAGCATTTT.

This clone came up once. V gene TRBV10-3 combines with J gene TRBJ1-2; D uncertain. The CDR3 is made up of 12 amino acids. The germline V gene encodes CDR1 ENHRY and CDR2 SYGVKD. V lost 8 bases and J lost 3, with 10 bases in between. CDR3 amino acids: CAIGGEDYGYTF. The CDR3, as DNA: TGTGCCATCGGTGGGGAGGACTATGGCTACACCTTC.

The rearrangement links TRBV7-2 to TRBJ1-2, with 7 bases fitting TRBD1. Germline V gives CDR1 SGHTA, CDR2 FQGNSA. The CDR3 runs to 15 residues. The V and J ends lost 1 base and 3 bases, in that order; junction bases with no gene match: 5. DNA for the CDR3: TGTGCCAGCAGCTTAGACAGACAGGGCTACTATGGCTACACCTTC. It is translated as CASSLDRQGYYGYTF.